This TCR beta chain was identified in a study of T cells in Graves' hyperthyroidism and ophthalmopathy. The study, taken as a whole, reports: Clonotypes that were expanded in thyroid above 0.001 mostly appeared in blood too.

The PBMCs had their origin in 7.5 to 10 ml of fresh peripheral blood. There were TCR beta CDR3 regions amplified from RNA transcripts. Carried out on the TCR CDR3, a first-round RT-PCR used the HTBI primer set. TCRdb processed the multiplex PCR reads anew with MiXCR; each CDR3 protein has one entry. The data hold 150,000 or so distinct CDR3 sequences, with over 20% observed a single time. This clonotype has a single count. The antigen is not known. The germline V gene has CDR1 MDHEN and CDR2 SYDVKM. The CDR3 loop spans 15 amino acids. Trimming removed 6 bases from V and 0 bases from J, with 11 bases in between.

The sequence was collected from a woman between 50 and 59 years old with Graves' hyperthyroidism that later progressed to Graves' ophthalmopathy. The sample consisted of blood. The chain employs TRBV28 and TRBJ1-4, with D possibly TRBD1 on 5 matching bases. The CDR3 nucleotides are TGTGCCAGCAGGGGGGACCCCGCAACTAATGAAAAACTGTTTTTT. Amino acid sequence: CASRGDPATNEKLFF.